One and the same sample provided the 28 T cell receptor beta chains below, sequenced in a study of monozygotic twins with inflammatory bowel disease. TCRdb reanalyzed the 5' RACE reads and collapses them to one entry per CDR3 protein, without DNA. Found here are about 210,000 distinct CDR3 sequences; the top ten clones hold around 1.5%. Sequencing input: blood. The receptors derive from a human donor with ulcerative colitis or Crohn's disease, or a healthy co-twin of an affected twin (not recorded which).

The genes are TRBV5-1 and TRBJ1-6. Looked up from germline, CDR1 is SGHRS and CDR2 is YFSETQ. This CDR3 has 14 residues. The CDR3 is CASSLPEDNSPLHF. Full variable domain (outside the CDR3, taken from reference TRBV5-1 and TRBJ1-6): KAGVTQTPRYLIKTRGQQVTLSCSPISGHRSVSWYQQTPGQGLQFLFEYFSETQRNKGNFPGRFSGRQFSNSRSEMNVSTLELGDSALYLCASSLPEDNSPLHFGNGTRLTVT.

The CDR3 spells CSVPPDRGRRNEQFF. The V call is TRBV29-1, the J call TRBJ2-1; TCRdb calls TRBD1, which cannot be checked without DNA. This CDR3 comprises 15 residues. The germline V gene has CDR1 SQVTM and CDR2 ANQGSEA.

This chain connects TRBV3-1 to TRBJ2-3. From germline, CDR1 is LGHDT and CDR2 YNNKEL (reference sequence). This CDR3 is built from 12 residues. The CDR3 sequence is CASSQAASTQYF.

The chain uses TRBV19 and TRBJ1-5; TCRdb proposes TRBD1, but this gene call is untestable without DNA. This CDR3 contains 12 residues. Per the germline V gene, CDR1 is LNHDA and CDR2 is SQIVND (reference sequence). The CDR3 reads CASRAPYQPQHF. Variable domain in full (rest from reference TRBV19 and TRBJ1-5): DGGITQSPKYLFRKEGQNVTLSCEQNLNHDAMYWYRQDPGQGLRLIYYSQIVNDFQKGDIAEGYSVSREKKESFPLTVTSAQKNPTAFYLCASRAPYQPQHFGDGTRLSIL.

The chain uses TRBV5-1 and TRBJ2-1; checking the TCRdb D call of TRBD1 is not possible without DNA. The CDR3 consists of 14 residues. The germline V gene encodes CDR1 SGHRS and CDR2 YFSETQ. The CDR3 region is CASRETASNNEQFF.

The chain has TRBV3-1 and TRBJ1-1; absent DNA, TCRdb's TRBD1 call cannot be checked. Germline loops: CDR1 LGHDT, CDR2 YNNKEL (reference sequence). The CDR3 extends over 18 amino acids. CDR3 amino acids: CASSQGRDRGRRALQAFF.

The CDR3 is CASSGQTGFGEQFF. The genes are TRBV5-1 and TRBJ2-1; TCRdb reports TRBD1, a call that lacks DNA to check it against. The CDR3 contains 14 residues. CDR1 is SGHRS and CDR2 is YFSETQ in the germline V gene.

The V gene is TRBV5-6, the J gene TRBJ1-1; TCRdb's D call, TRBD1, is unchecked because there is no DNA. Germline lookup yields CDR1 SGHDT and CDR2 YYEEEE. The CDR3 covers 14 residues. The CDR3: CASSRDSRFTEAFF.

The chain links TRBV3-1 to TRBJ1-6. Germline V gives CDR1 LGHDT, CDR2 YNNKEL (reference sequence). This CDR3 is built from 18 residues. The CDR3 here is CASSQDSYGSSYNSPLHF. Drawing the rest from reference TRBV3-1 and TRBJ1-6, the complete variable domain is DTAVSQTPKYLVTQMGNDKSIKCEQNLGHDTMYWYKQDSKKFLKIMFSYNNKELIINETVPNRFSPKSPDKAHLNLHINSLELGDSAVYFCASSQDSYGSSYNSPLHFGNGTRLTVT.

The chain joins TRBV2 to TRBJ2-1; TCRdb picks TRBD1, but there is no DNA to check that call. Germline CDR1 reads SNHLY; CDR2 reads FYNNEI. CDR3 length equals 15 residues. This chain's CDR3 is CASIPDLKGYNEQFF.

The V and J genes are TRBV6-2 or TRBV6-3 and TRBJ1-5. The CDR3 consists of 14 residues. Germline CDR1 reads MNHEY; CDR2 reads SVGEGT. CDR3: CASNPGNSNQPQHF.

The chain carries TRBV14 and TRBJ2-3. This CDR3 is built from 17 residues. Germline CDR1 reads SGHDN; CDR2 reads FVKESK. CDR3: CASGQDGWRTGTDTQYF.

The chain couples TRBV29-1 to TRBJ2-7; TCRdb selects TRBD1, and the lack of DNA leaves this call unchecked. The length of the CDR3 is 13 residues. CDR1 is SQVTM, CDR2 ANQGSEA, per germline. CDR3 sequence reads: CSVTGTGAHEQYF.

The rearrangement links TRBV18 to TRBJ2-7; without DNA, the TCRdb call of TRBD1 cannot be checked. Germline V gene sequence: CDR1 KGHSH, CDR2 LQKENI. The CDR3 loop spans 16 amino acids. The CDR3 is CASSPGQGLGAYEQYF.

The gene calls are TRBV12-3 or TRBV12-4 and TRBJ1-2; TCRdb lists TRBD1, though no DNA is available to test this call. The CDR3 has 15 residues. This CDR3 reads CASSSLLGSYHGYTF.

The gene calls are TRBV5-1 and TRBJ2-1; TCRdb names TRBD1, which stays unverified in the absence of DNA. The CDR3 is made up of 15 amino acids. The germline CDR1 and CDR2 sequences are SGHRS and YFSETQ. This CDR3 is CASSLTGTRYNEQFF.

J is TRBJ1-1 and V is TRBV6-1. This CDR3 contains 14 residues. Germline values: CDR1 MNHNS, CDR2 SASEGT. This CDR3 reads CASSEGGIYGEAFF.

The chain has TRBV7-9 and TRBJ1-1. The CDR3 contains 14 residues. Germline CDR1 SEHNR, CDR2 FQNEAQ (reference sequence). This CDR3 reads CASSFPYRDTEAFF.

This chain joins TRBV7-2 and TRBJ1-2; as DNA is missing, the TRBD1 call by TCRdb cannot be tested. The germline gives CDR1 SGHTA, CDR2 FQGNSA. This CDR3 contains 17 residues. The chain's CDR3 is CASSQPLYGRGSRGYTF.

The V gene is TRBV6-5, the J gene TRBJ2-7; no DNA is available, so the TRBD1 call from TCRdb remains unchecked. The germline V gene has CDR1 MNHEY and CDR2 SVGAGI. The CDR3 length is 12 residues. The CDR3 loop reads CASGDRDYEQYF.

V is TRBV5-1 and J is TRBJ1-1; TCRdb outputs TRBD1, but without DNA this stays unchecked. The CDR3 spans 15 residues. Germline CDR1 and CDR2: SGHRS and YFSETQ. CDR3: CASSLTGAGSTEAFF.

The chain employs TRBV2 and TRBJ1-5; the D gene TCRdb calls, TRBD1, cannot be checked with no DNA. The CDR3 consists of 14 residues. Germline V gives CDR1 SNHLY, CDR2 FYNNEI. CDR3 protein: CASSADSSNQPQHF.

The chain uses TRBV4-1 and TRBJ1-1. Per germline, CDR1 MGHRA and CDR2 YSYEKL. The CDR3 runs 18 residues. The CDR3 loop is CASSQDRGMGHRNTEAFF.

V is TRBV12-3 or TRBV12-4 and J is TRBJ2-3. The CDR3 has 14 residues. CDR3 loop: CASSLGARTDTQYF.

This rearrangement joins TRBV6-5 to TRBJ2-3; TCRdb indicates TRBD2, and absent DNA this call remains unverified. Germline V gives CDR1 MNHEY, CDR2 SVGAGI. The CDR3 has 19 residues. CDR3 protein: CASSYSRLAGGHGTDTQYF.

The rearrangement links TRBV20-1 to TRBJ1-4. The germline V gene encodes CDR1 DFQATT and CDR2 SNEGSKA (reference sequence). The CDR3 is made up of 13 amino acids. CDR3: CSAREGFGEKLFF.

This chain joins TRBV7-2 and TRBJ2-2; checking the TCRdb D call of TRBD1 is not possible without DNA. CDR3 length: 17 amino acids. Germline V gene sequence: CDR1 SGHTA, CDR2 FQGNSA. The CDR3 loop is CASSLGSRQLNTGELFF.

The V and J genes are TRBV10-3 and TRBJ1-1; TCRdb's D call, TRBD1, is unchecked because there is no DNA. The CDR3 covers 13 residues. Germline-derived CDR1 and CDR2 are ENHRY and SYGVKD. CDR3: CAIRLDSSNEAFF.